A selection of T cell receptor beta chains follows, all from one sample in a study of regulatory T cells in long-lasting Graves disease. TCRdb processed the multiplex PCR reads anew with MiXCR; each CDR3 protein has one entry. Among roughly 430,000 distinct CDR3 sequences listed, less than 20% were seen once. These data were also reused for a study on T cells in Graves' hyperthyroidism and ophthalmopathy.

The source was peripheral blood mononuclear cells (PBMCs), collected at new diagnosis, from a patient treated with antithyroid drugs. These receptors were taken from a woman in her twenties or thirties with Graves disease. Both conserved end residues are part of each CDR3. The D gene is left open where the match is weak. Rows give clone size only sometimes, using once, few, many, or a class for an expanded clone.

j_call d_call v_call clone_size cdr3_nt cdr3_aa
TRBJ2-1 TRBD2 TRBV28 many TGTGCCAGCAGCTCGGGAGGGCCTAGGGATGAGCAGTTCTTC CASSSGGPRDEQFF
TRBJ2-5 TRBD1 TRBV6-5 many TGTGCCAGCAGTTACCCGGGACAGCAAGAGACCCAGTACTTC CASSYPGQQETQYF
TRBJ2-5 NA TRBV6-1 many TGTGCCAGCAGTGAAGTGGCAGGGGACCAAGAGACCCAGTACTTC CASSEVAGDQETQYF
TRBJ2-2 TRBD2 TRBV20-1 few TGCAGTGCTAAGGGACTAGCGGGAACGAGGACCGGGGAGCTGTTTTTT CSAKGLAGTRTGELFF
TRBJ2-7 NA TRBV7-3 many TGTGCCAGCAGCCGGGTGGCCTCCTACGAGCAGTACTTC CASSRVASYEQYF
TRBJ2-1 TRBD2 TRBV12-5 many TGTGCTAGTGCCGGGGAGACTAGCGCCTACAATGAGCAGTTCTTC CASAGETSAYNEQFF
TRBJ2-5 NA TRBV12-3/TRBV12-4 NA TGTGCCAGCAGTTTTACGGTTGTGATTGGACACCCCCAAGAGACCCAGTACTTC CASSFTVVIGHPQETQYF
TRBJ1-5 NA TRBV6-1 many TGTGCCGGCCGGGATTCGGGGACGTCGGAGCCCCAGCATTTT CAGRDSGTSEPQHF
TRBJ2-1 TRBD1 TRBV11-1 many TGTGCCAGCAGCCCGACAGGGTTTGGCTACAATGAGCAGTTCTTC CASSPTGFGYNEQFF
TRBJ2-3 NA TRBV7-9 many TGTGCCAGCAGCTCTTCCGGCGGGCCCCTCGGTCTAGGACCGGCGCAGTATTTT CASSSSGGPLGLGPAQYF
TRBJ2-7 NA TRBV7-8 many TGTGCCAGCAGCCTAAAGTGGGCAGGAATCTACGAGCAGTACTTC CASSLKWAGIYEQYF
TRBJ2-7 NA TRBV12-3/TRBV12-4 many TGTGCCAGCAGTTTGAGGGCCTACGAGCAGTACTTC CASSLRAYEQYF
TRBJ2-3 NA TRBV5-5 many TGTGCCAGCAGCTTGTCTTGGGGGATAGTCGCAGATACGCAGTATTTT CASSLSWGIVADTQYF
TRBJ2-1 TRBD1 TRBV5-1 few TGCGCCAGCAGCCCGGAATCGGGACAGGGGGCATTTGAGCAGTTCTTC CASSPESGQGAFEQFF
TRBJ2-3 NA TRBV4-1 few TGCGCCAGCAGCCGGGCTCTGGGCGCCGATACGCAGTATTTT CASSRALGADTQYF
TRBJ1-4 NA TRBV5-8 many TGTGCCAGCAGCTTGGAGTTAGTATTACAGAGCTCGTATGAAAAACTGTTTTTT CASSLELVLQSSYEKLFF
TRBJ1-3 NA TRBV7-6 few TGTGCCAGCAGCCGATACGACCTGGGGGATCGGGGAAACACCATATATTTT CASSRYDLGDRGNTIYF
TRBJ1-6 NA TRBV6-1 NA TGTGCCAGCAGCCTTGGACCAAATTCACCCCTCCACTTT CASSLGPNSPLHF
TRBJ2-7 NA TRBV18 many TGTGCCAGCTCACCAACACCCTCCTACGAGCAGTACTTC CASSPTPSYEQYF
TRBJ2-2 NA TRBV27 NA TGTGCCAGCAGTTTGAGATCCGGACAGTGGAGGTACACCGGGGAGCTGTTTTTT CASSLRSGQWRYTGELFF
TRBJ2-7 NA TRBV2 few TGTGCCAGCAGTGAAGCCTTTATAGACGAGCAGTACTTC CASSEAFIDEQYF
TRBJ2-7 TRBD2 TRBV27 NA TGTGCCAGCACCCTCTGGAGCGGGAGGTCCTACGAGCAGTACTTC CASTLWSGRSYEQYF
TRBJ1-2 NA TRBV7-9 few TGTGCCAGCACCCCCCCCCAGACTAACTATGGCTACACCTTC CASTPPQTNYGYTF
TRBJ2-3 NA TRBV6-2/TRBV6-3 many TGTGCCAGCAGTTACTCGGACAGACGCACAGATACGCAGTATTTT CASSYSDRRTDTQYF
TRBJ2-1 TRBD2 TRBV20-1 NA TGCAGTGCTAGCAGCACTAGCGGGGTAAAAATCGGGAATGAGCAGTTCTTC CSASSTSGVKIGNEQFF
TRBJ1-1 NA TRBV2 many TGTGCCAGCACCACCCGGACAGCGAACACTGAAGCTTTCTTT CASTTRTANTEAFF
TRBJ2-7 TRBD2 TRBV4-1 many TGTGCCAGCAGGGCTAGCGGGAGCTCCTACGAGCAGTACTTC CASRASGSSYEQYF
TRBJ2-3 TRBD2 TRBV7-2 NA TGTGCCAGCAGCTTCCGGGAGGGGGGCACAGATACGCAGTATTTT CASSFREGGTDTQYF
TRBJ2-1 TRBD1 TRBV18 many TGTGCCAGCTCCCCAGGACAGGGGGAAAGTAGTGAGCAGTTCTTC CASSPGQGESSEQFF
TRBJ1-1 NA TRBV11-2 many TGTGCCAGCAGCCTATCGGGACACTGGAACACTGAAGCTTTCTTT CASSLSGHWNTEAFF
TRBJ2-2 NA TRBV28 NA TGTGCCACCAAGGGGGGGGGCGCCGCGAACACCGGGGAGCTGTTTTTT CATKGGGAANTGELFF
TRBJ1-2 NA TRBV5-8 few TGTGCCAGCAGCTTGGGCCTGGGCGTTTCCTATGGCTACACCTTC CASSLGLGVSYGYTF
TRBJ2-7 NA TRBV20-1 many TGCAGTGCTAGTAACAGGAGACTCCCCTACGAGCAGTACTTC CSASNRRLPYEQYF
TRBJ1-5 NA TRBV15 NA TGTGCCACCAGCAGCTTGGCGGGGGGCCTCAATCAGCCCCAGCATTTT CATSSLAGGLNQPQHF
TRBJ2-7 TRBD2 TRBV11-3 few TGTGCCAGCAGCTTATCCGGGACTAGCGGGAGTAGGTCCTACGAGCAGTACTTC CASSLSGTSGSRSYEQYF
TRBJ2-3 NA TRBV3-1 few TGTGCCAGCAGCCAAGATCCGCGGGATACGCAGTATTTT CASSQDPRDTQYF
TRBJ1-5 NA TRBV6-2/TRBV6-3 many TGTGCCAGCAGGTCACGAGCCTTTCAGCCCCAGCATTTT CASRSRAFQPQHF
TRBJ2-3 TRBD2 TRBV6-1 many TGTGCCAGCAGCACGACTCGGCGGGAGGGCAGAGATACGCAGTATTTT CASSTTRREGRDTQYF
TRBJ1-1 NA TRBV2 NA TGTGCCAGCTCCAGGCAGACGATGAACACTGAAGCTTTCTTT CASSRQTMNTEAFF
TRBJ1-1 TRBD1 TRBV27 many TGTGCCAGCAGTTCCACCTCAAGACAGGGCCCTGAAGCTTTCTTT CASSSTSRQGPEAFF